What follows are 8 T cell receptor beta chains derived from one specimen sequenced in a study of shared clonotypes between healthy human individuals. Profiled with immunoSEQ multiplex PCR; TCRdb holds only in-frame clones, not every one. This sample has around 79,000 clones, with about 61% found just once. Sequencing input: memory CD8+ T cells sorted from blood. Subset of the sample: CD45RO+ cells pooled with CCR7-negative TemRA cells. The receptors here all came from a man aged 25 to 40 in good health.

This clone appeared a single time. The rearrangement links TRBV18 to TRBJ2-1; the D gene is possibly TRBD2 (6 bases). V lost 0 bases and J lost 8, with 8 bases in between. Germline values: CDR1 KGHSH, CDR2 LQKENI. The CDR3 runs 13 residues. CDR3 coding DNA: TGTGCCAGCTCACCACCGGAGGGCCATGAGCAGTTCTTC. This codes for CASSPPEGHEQFF.

This clone appeared a few times. The chain recombines TRBV29-1 with TRBJ1-1; D remains unclear. V lost 4 bases to trimming and J lost 1 base, with 13 bases between them. This CDR3 is 14 amino acids long. Per the germline V gene, CDR1 is SQVTM and CDR2 is ANQGSEA. Here the CDR3 DNA reads TGCAGCGTTGTCGGGAAGGCCGGGAACACTGAAGCTTTCTTT. Its protein is CSVVGKAGNTEAFF.

The chain employs TRBV7-6 and TRBJ2-1; 7 bases line up with TRBD1. There are 17 residues in the CDR3. CDR1 is SGHVS and CDR2 is FNYEAQ in the germline V gene. Unmatched junction bases numbered 7, after V lost 2 bases and J lost 0 bases. CDR3 in DNA: TGTGCCAGCAGCTTATGGGGCCGGGACAGCTCCTACAATGAGCAGTTCTTC. It codes for CASSLWGRDSSYNEQFF.

The chain carries TRBV7-6 and TRBJ2-7, with unresolved D. Trimming removed 4 bases at V and 6 bases at J, with 10 bases between. The V gene's germline CDR1 is SGHVS and CDR2 FNYEAQ. CDR3 size: 12 residues. The CDR3, as DNA: TGTGCCAGCAGCTCAGCCGTAGGCGAGCAGTACTTC. Its translation: CASSSAVGEQYF.

This chain joins TRBV6-1 and TRBJ1-2; TRBD1 might be the D (6 bases). V was clipped by 6 bases and J by 6 bases, with 17 bases between them. This CDR3 contains 14 residues. Germline values: CDR1 MNHNS, CDR2 SASEGT. The CDR3 sequence: CASSQQGGFDGYTF. The CDR3 coding sequence is TGTGCCAGCAGCCAACAGGGTGGGTTTGATGGCTACACCTTC.

CDR3 in DNA: TGTGCCAGCAGTCATAACCCCGAGCGCTACACCTTC. Protein sequence: CASSHNPERYTF. V and J are TRBV28 and TRBJ1-2, with D hard to call. This CDR3 has 12 residues. V dropped 5 bases and J dropped 9 bases, with 13 bases sitting between them. Germline V CDR1 and CDR2: MDHEN, SYDVKM.

The chain combines TRBV6-1 with TRBJ2-1, with 7 bases that match TRBD2. V gave up 2 bases and J gave up 1 base; unmatched junction bases: 5. The CDR3 is made up of 16 amino acids. The germline V gene has CDR1 MNHNS and CDR2 SASEGT. Written as DNA, the CDR3 is TGTGCCAGCAGTGAATTCACTAGCGCTTCCTACAATGAGCAGTTCTTC. This codes for CASSEFTSASYNEQFF.

This clone was seen a handful of times. The rearrangement joins TRBV15 to TRBJ2-6, with D perhaps TRBD1 or TRBD2 (6 bases each). Per the germline V gene, CDR1 is LNHNV and CDR2 is YYDKDF (reference sequence). CDR3 length: 16 amino acids. Trimming took off 0 bases at V and 4 bases at J, with 10 bases between the two ends. DNA of the CDR3: TGTGCCACCAGCAGAGAAGGGGGGACCGGGGCCAACGTCCTGACTTTC. Protein: CATSREGGTGANVLTF.